A single sample is the source of the 23 T cell receptor beta chains below, sequenced in a study of cytomegalovirus exposure and HLA in healthy donors. Amplification used 60 Vbeta primers and 13 Jbeta primers. The protocol was immunoSEQ multiplex PCR, while the TCRdb copy is restricted to in-frame clones and leaves out a portion. The table shows 70,000 to 95,000 clones, with 80% to 90% occurring only once. Input material: PBMCs. Receptors were obtained from a young woman in good health and CMV-seronegative.

The rearrangement links TRBV27 to TRBJ1-5, with a weak D call TRBD1 (6 bases). The CDR3 loop spans 17 amino acids. Trimming left V 2 bases short and J 1 base short, with 15 bases between. In germline, CDR1 is MNHEY, CDR2 SMNVEV (reference sequence). In nucleotides, the CDR3 is TGTGCCAGCAGTTTAGTCGGGGGGCGCAGAAGCAATCAGCCCCAGCATTTT. Its translation is CASSLVGGRRSNQPQHF.

The genes are TRBV7-2 and TRBJ1-3; 8 bases are shared with TRBD1. This CDR3 comprises 14 residues. The germline V gene has CDR1 SGHTA and CDR2 FQGNSA. The trim removed 1 base at V and 7 bases at J, leaving 3 bases unmatched. The CDR3 coding sequence is TGTGCCAGCAGCTTAGGGGGACAGGCGAACACCATATATTTT. This translates into CASSLGGQANTIYF.

The gene calls are TRBV15 and TRBJ1-1; D is perhaps TRBD1 (5 bases). Trimming took off 5 bases at V and 5 bases at J, with 15 bases between the two ends. Germline V gene sequence: CDR1 LNHNV, CDR2 YYDKDF (reference sequence). The CDR3 consists of 14 residues. The CDR3 region is CATSPGETRTEAFF. The CDR3 DNA reads TGTGCCACCAGCCCGGGGGAAACGAGGACTGAAGCTTTCTTT.

V usage is TRBV5-1 and J usage is TRBJ2-5, with D possibly being TRBD1 (5 bases). Trimming removed 7 bases at V and 5 bases at J, with 18 bases between. This CDR3 region has 14 residues. The germline V gene encodes CDR1 SGHRS and CDR2 YFSETQ. CDR3 in DNA: TGCGCCAGCGCCCTTGGAGACAGTAAGGAGACCCAGTACTTC. It codes for CASALGDSKETQYF.

V is TRBV30 and J is TRBJ2-1, with D unclear. The germline gives CDR1 GTSNPN, CDR2 SVGIG (reference sequence). The germline V and J ends were trimmed by 0 bases and 6 bases, with 9 bases remaining between them. This CDR3 comprises 13 residues. The DNA of the CDR3 is TGTGCCTGGAGTGTATCGGCTAGCAATGAGCAGTTCTTC. It yields the protein CAWSVSASNEQFF.

V usage is TRBV4-3 and J usage is TRBJ1-2; 11 positions agree with TRBD1. J lost 6 bases, V lost 0 bases, and 3 bases had no gene match. The CDR3 is made up of 15 amino acids. The germline CDR1 and CDR2 sequences are LGHNA and YSLEER. As DNA, the CDR3 is TGCGCCAGCAGCCAAGATCTGGGACAGGGGGATGGCTACACCTTC. Translated, it gives CASSQDLGQGDGYTF.

The J gene is TRBJ1-5, the V gene TRBV7-8; D is unresolved. Trimming cost V 0 bases and J 1 base, with 13 bases left between them. CDR1 is SGHVS, CDR2 FQNEAQ, per germline. The CDR3 consists of 17 residues. The CDR3 sequence is CASSLARAVLSNQPQHF. The CDR3 DNA reads TGTGCCAGCAGCTTAGCGAGGGCAGTACTAAGCAATCAGCCCCAGCATTTT. Variable domain in full (rest from reference TRBV7-8 and TRBJ1-5): GAGVSQSPRYKVAKRGQDVALRCDPISGHVSLFWYQQALGQGPEFLTYFQNEAQLDKSGLPSDRFFAERPEGSVSTLKIQRTQQEDSAVYLCASSLARAVLSNQPQHFGDGTRLSIL.

The chain uses TRBV7-2 and TRBJ2-3; D possibly corresponds to TRBD2 (5 bases). This CDR3 is 14 amino acids long. The ends were cut back, 7 bases at V and 0 bases at J, with 11 bases in the middle. Germline-derived CDR1 and CDR2 are SGHTA and FQGNSA. CDR3 region: CASTPRGSTDTQYF. CDR3 bases: TGTGCCAGCACCCCCCGGGGTAGCACAGATACGCAGTATTTT. Together with reference TRBV7-2 and TRBJ2-3, the CDR3 gives the full variable domain: GAGVSQSPSNKVTEKGKDVELRCDPISGHTALYWYRQSLGQGLEFLIYFQGNSAPDKSGLPSDRFSAERTGGSVSTLTIQRTQQEDSAVYLCASTPRGSTDTQYFGPGTRLTVL.

This clone was seen a few times. The chain links TRBV29-1 to TRBJ2-3; weak D call: TRBD2 (5 bases). CDR1 is SQVTM, CDR2 ANQGSEA, per germline. V lost 4 bases and J 0 bases, leaving 8 bases between the germline ends. This CDR3 comprises 13 residues. CDR3 residues: CSVVSGSTDTQYF. The CDR3, as DNA: TGCAGCGTTGTAAGCGGAAGCACAGATACGCAGTATTTT.

This chain joins TRBV4-1 and TRBJ2-3; no definite D call. Deletions cut 8 bases from V and 2 bases from J, with 11 bases between. CDR3 length equals 13 residues. CDR1 and CDR2 from the germline V gene are MGHRA and YSYEKL. The CDR3: CASGVWFTDTQYF. In DNA form, the CDR3 reads TGCGCCAGCGGAGTTTGGTTCACAGATACGCAGTATTTT.

The chain combines TRBV7-9 with TRBJ1-5; D unresolved. The ends were cut back, 4 bases at V and 9 bases at J, with 13 bases in the middle. Germline assignment: CDR1 SEHNR and CDR2 FQNEAQ (reference sequence). The CDR3 consists of 13 residues. The CDR3, as DNA: TGTGCCAGCAGCTCGTCCTCGGTCGGGCCCCAGCATTTT. Translation gives CASSSSSVGPQHF.

This clone was recorded a few times. This chain connects TRBV6-5 to TRBJ1-1; 9 nucleotides agree with TRBD1. The germline gives CDR1 MNHEY, CDR2 SVGAGI. V lost 7 bases to trimming and J lost 4 bases; unmatched junction nucleotides: 7. The CDR3 is made up of 14 amino acids. DNA for the CDR3: TGTGCCAGCACCAGTGACAGGGGGGTCACTGAAGCTTTCTTT. This encodes CASTSDRGVTEAFF.

This chain's CDR3 is CASSEAPGGAGRTDTQYF. The CDR3 nucleotides are TGTGCCAGCAGTGAGGCCCCGGGAGGGGCGGGGCGCACAGATACGCAGTATTTT. This chain links TRBV6-1 with TRBJ2-3; 8 nucleotides agree with TRBD2. The J segment lost 1 base and the V segment lost 3 bases, leaving 12 bases of the junction unmatched. The CDR3 length is 18 residues. Germline V gene sequence: CDR1 MNHNS, CDR2 SASEGT.

The chain uses TRBV6-1 and TRBJ2-3; 11 bases line up with TRBD2. Germline-derived CDR1 and CDR2 are MNHNS and SASEGT. V dropped 6 bases and J dropped 5; count of bases not matched to a gene: 7. The CDR3 totals 15 residues. CDR3 DNA sequence: TGTGCCAGCAGCCCGACTAGCGGGAAGGGAGATACGCAGTATTTT. Translating gives CASSPTSGKGDTQYF.

In its sample, this clone was seen a few times. The V call is TRBV6-5, the J call TRBJ2-5; D is uncertain. Germline CDR1 and CDR2: MNHEY and SVGAGI. Between the trimmed V and J ends, which lost 0 bases and 6 bases, there was a span of 17 bases. CDR3 size: 16 residues. CDR3 amino acids: CASSYSLVRSSQTQYF. The DNA of the CDR3 is TGTGCCAGCAGTTACTCGTTGGTTAGATCATCACAGACCCAGTACTTC.

This chain uses TRBV30 with TRBJ1-2; 9 nucleotides match TRBD1. V was clipped by 4 bases and J by 4 bases; unmatched bases: 4. Germline V lookup: CDR1 GTSNPN, CDR2 SVGIG (reference sequence). CDR3 length: 13 residues. In DNA form, the CDR3 reads TGTGCCTGGATAGGGGACAGGGTCTATGGCTACACCTTC. Amino acid sequence: CAWIGDRVYGYTF.

This sequence joins TRBV6-5 and TRBJ1-1; no firm D call. There are 14 residues in the CDR3. Deletions cut 0 bases from V and 4 bases from J, with 9 bases between. Per the germline V gene, CDR1 is MNHEY and CDR2 is SVGAGI. CDR3: CASSYSDRSTEAFF. The CDR3 DNA sequence: TGTGCCAGCAGTTACTCCGATCGGAGCACTGAAGCTTTCTTT.

A single count supports this clone. The rearrangement links TRBV2 to TRBJ2-7, with 8 bases that match TRBD1. The length of the CDR3 is 13 residues. Germline V gene sequence: CDR1 SNHLY, CDR2 FYNNEI. Trimming removed 6 bases from V and 7 bases from J; junction bases left unmatched: 8. CDR3 loop: CASSGQGVAEQYF. CDR3 bases: TGTGCCAGCAGCGGACAGGGTGTGGCGGAGCAGTACTTC.

This clone was detected only a few times. The chain joins TRBV6-4 to TRBJ2-3, with 7 positions matching TRBD2. Germline loops: CDR1 MRHNA, CDR2 SNTAGT. There are 12 residues in the CDR3. V gave up 2 bases and J gave up 13 bases; unmatched junction bases: 6. The DNA of the CDR3 is TGTGCCAGCAGTGACCTCTGGGGGACTAAGTATTTT. This encodes CASSDLWGTKYF.

CDR3 protein: CASSLVLLAAQETQYF. CDR3 bases: TGTGCCAGCAGCTTAGTATTACTAGCGGCCCAAGAGACCCAGTACTTC. This chain connects TRBV7-8 to TRBJ2-5, with 8 bases identical to TRBD2. Looked up from germline, CDR1 is SGHVS and CDR2 is FQNEAQ. This CDR3 has 16 amino acids. Unmatched junction bases numbered 5, after V lost 1 base and J lost 1 base.

The chain couples TRBV29-1 to TRBJ2-5; 12 positions match TRBD2. The V gene's germline CDR1 is SQVTM and CDR2 ANQGSEA. V was pared by 7 bases and J by 5 bases, with 17 bases of the junction left unmatched. The CDR3 loop spans 17 amino acids. The CDR3 DNA is TGCAGCGGGCTCGGACTAGCGGGACCCAAGATCCCGGAGACCCAGTACTTC. Translating it yields CSGLGLAGPKIPETQYF.

CDR3 sequence reads: CASSEVQGLGYTF. CDR3 nucleotides: TGTGCCAGCAGTGAAGTGCAGGGGTTAGGCTACACCTTC. V gene TRBV2 combines with J gene TRBJ1-2; tentatively, D is TRBD1 (6 bases). Trimming stripped 1 base from V and 8 bases from J, with 11 bases between. This CDR3 is 13 amino acids long. Germline loops: CDR1 SNHLY, CDR2 FYNNEI.

The chain has TRBV28 and TRBJ1-2; D perhaps matches TRBD1 (5 bases). Germline CDR1 and CDR2: MDHEN and SYDVKM. CDR3 size: 14 residues. V gave up 3 bases and J gave up 0 bases, with 8 bases separating them. The CDR3 loop reads CASSLVGPNYGYTF. Here the CDR3 DNA reads TGTGCCAGCAGTTTGGTGGGGCCTAACTATGGCTACACCTTC.